This TCR beta chain was obtained from a study of T cells in Graves' hyperthyroidism and ophthalmopathy. RNA transcripts yielded amplified TCR beta CDR3 regions. The primer set for the first-round RT-PCR of the TCR CDR3 was HTBI. TCRdb re-analysed the multiplex PCR reads in MiXCR, keeping a single row per CDR3 protein. The sample has 500,000 to 700,000 distinct CDR3 sequences, around 15% seen once; the top ten hold around 18%. In this sample, this clonotype turned up a few times. The antigen is not known. The CDR3 length is 12 residues. The germline V gene encodes CDR1 SNHLY and CDR2 FYNNEI. The germline V and J ends were trimmed by 6 bases and 9 bases, with 12 bases remaining between them. Regarding the study as a whole: Most thyroid clonotypes expanded above 0.001 were also detected in blood.

Sequencing was done on a sample of blood. The chain recombines TRBV2 with TRBJ2-1; D uncertain. The clonotype was recovered from a woman in her late teens or twenties with Graves' hyperthyroidism. DNA for the CDR3: TGTGCCAGCAGGCAAGGAGCTCCTGAGCAGTTCTTC. Encoded protein: CASRQGAPEQFF.